The 22 T cell receptor beta chains below were found in one sample sequenced in a study of cytotoxic CD8 clonotypes in ibrutinib-treated CLL (dated by TCRdb to the early 2020s). Library prep was done by the immunoSEQ multiplex PCR assay. The clones in this table, taken by TCRdb from immuneACCESS, are in-frame only. Not every clone is retained; where verified, under half of the shortfall comes from an unresolved V gene, and the cause of the rest is unknown. For this sample there are about 270,000 clones; 60% to 80% appear just once. In total, the top ten clones hold 5.6% of the sample. This specimen's time point label, interpreted: progressive disease on ibrutinib. Sequencing was performed on PBMCs, taken at disease progression, from a patient treated with ibrutinib. The source of these receptors is a human donor with chronic lymphocytic leukemia.

This sequence joins TRBV11-2 and TRBJ2-7; 7 bases align to TRBD1. Germline CDR1 and CDR2: SGHAT and FQNNGV. With 2 bases clipped from V and 2 bases from J, the junction kept 6 bases outside the gene matches. The CDR3 consists of 15 residues. This CDR3 reads CASSLLTGPTYEQYF. The DNA for the CDR3 is TGTGCCAGCAGCTTATTGACAGGGCCCACCTACGAGCAGTACTTC.

This clone was seen once. The CDR3 protein is CASSLALRSLHEQYF. The CDR3, as DNA: TGTGCCAGCAGCTTAGCGCTACGCTCCCTCCACGAGCAGTACTTC. The genes are TRBV7-2 and TRBJ2-7; D ambiguous. V lost 0 bases, J lost 5 bases, and 14 bases lay in between. This CDR3 has 15 amino acids. In germline, CDR1 is SGHTA, CDR2 FQGNSA.

This chain links TRBV9 with TRBJ2-7, with D possibly TRBD1 on 5 matching bases. CDR1 and CDR2 (germline): SGDLS, YYNGEE. CDR3 length equals 15 residues. Trimming shortened V by 3 bases and J by 2 bases, and 15 bases separated the two germline ends. This CDR3 reads CASSAHPGIPYEQYF. The CDR3, as DNA: TGTGCCAGCAGCGCACACCCAGGGATCCCCTACGAGCAGTACTTC.

V usage is TRBV6-6 and J usage is TRBJ2-7; 7 bases are a match to TRBD1. Germline CDR1 reads MNHNY; CDR2 reads SVGAGI (reference sequence). With V trimmed by 8 bases and J by 2 bases, 9 bases remained unmatched. The length of the CDR3 is 14 residues. The CDR3 sequence is CASHNRQGAYEQYF. CDR3 sequence (DNA): TGTGCCAGCCACAACCGACAGGGCGCCTACGAGCAGTACTTC.

The chain carries TRBV18 and TRBJ2-2, with D perhaps TRBD2 (5 bases). The CDR3 totals 15 residues. Per the germline V gene, CDR1 is KGHSH and CDR2 is LQKENI. Trimming removed 3 bases from V and 4 bases from J, with 12 bases in between. In nucleotides, the CDR3 is TGTGCCAGCTCACCTTTTCTAAGCGGCACCGGGGAGCTGTTTTTT. Protein: CASSPFLSGTGELFF.

This chain's CDR3 is CASSLMAGDLSYEQYF. As DNA, the CDR3 is TGTGCCAGCAGTTTGATGGCGGGAGACCTCTCCTACGAGCAGTACTTC. The chain is built from TRBV27 and TRBJ2-7, with 7 bases aligning to TRBD2. Trimming removed 3 bases from V and 0 bases from J; junction bases left unmatched: 8. The CDR3 has 16 amino acids. The V gene's germline CDR1 is MNHEY and CDR2 SMNVEV (reference sequence).

This sequence joins TRBV28 and TRBJ1-2; maybe TRBD1 (6 bases). The CDR3 has 11 residues. V was pared by 10 bases and J by 5 bases, with 11 bases between. Germline CDR1 reads MDHEN; CDR2 reads SYDVKM. In nucleotides, the CDR3 is TGTGCCACCAGGGGTGGGTATGGCTACACCTTC. It specifies CATRGGYGYTF.

This clone was recorded only once. V usage is TRBV11-2 and J usage is TRBJ2-7; 11 bases are a match to TRBD1. V lost 4 bases to trimming and J lost 5 bases; unmatched junction nucleotides: 4. The germline gives CDR1 SGHAT, CDR2 FQNNGV. The CDR3 totals 14 residues. The CDR3 spells CASSYGTGGNEQYF. The CDR3 DNA sequence: TGTGCCAGCAGCTATGGGACAGGGGGTAACGAGCAGTACTTC.

This clone was seen a handful of times. The chain has TRBV9 and TRBJ2-2; TRBD1 matches at 7 bases. CDR3 length equals 15 residues. The V segment lost 5 bases and the J segment 2 bases; nucleotides outside the gene matches: 6. Germline-derived CDR1 and CDR2 are SGDLS and YYNGEE. As DNA, the CDR3 is TGTGCCAGCAGGAACAACAGGGGCAACACCGGGGAGCTGTTTTTT. Its translation: CASRNNRGNTGELFF. The whole variable domain, filled in from reference TRBV9 and TRBJ2-2, reads DSGVTQTPKHLITATGQRVTLRCSPRSGDLSVYWYQQSLDQGLQFLIQYYNGEERAKGNILERFSAQQFPDLHSELNLSSLELGDSALYFCASRNNRGNTGELFFGEGSRLTVL.

For the CDR3, the DNA is TGTGCCAGCAGTCGCGACCTAGTGGACGAGCAGTACTTC. Its protein is CASSRDLVDEQYF. The rearrangement joins TRBV2 to TRBJ2-7; D remains ambiguous. Germline V CDR1 and CDR2: SNHLY, FYNNEI. Trimming removed 5 bases at V and 5 bases at J, with 13 bases between. This CDR3 contains 13 residues.

The chain couples TRBV19 to TRBJ1-5; D gene ambiguous. This CDR3 region has 12 residues. The V gene's germline CDR1 is LNHDA and CDR2 SQIVND (reference sequence). V shed 5 bases and J shed 11 bases, with 13 bases lying between them. The CDR3 DNA is TGTGCCAGTAGTGACCCGCAGGAGGCCCAGCATTTT. Translated, it gives CASSDPQEAQHF.

The gene calls are TRBV5-1 and TRBJ1-2; 7 positions agree with TRBD1. This CDR3 spans 15 amino acids. Germline V gene lookup returns CDR1 SGHRS and CDR2 YFSETQ. V lost 5 bases and J lost 4; bases outside the gene matches: 11. CDR3: CASSSLDREVYGYTF. CDR3 coding DNA: TGCGCCAGCAGTTCTCTCGACAGGGAGGTCTATGGCTACACCTTC.

CDR3 sequence reads: CATLQGISNQPQHF. The CDR3 region has the DNA TGTGCCACCTTGCAGGGTATAAGCAATCAGCCCCAGCATTTT. The chain employs TRBV10-3 and TRBJ1-5; possibly TRBD1 for D (5 bases). CDR1 and CDR2 (germline): ENHRY, SYGVKD. The CDR3 extends over 14 amino acids. The V and J ends lost 10 bases and 1 base respectively, with 14 bases between them.

This clone has just a few counts. The chain's CDR3 is CASSPQGGAEQYF. In DNA form, the CDR3 reads TGTGCCAGCTCACCACAGGGGGGGGCCGAGCAGTACTTC. V gene TRBV18 combines with J gene TRBJ2-7, with TRBD2 as a possible D gene (7 bases). Trimming shortened V by 1 base and J by 6 bases, and 10 bases separated the two germline ends. There are 13 residues in the CDR3. Germline lookup yields CDR1 KGHSH and CDR2 LQKENI.

This chain links TRBV19 with TRBJ1-1; possible D gene TRBD1, 5 bases. Germline CDR1 LNHDA, CDR2 SQIVND (reference sequence). Trimming stripped 7 bases from V and 5 bases from J, with 20 bases between. This CDR3 is 15 amino acids long. The CDR3 nucleotides read TGTGCCAGTAAAGCCCGGGGCAGGGAGAAGACTGAAGCTTTCTTT. As protein: CASKARGREKTEAFF.

The V call is TRBV2, the J call TRBJ2-7; 7 bases match TRBD1. Per germline, CDR1 SNHLY and CDR2 FYNNEI. V trimming: 3 bases; J trimming: 3 bases; junction bases outside the gene matches: 8. CDR3 length: 15 amino acids. The CDR3 protein is CASSDGTGDIYEQYF. As DNA, the CDR3 is TGTGCCAGCAGTGATGGTACAGGGGACATCTACGAGCAGTACTTC.

CDR3 coding DNA: TGCAGTGCTGGGGAACCGGGGGCTTTCTTT. This encodes CSAGEPGAFF. The chain combines TRBV20-1 with TRBJ1-1; the D is unclear. This CDR3 is 10 amino acids long. Germline assignment: CDR1 DFQATT and CDR2 SNEGSKA (reference sequence). V gave up 5 bases and J gave up 11 bases, with 12 bases separating them.

The chain carries TRBV2 and TRBJ2-7; 8 nucleotides agree with TRBD2. The CDR3 loop spans 12 amino acids. The germline V gene has CDR1 SNHLY and CDR2 FYNNEI. Trimming took 4 bases from V and 7 from J; bases not matched to a gene: 3. CDR3 in DNA: TGTGCCAGCAGTGGGGTAGCGGGGGAGCAGTACTTC. It is translated as CASSGVAGEQYF.

This clone was seen only a few times. This sequence joins TRBV2 and TRBJ1-2; D unclear. Trimming removed 4 bases from V and 0 bases from J, with 12 bases in between. Germline CDR1 SNHLY, CDR2 FYNNEI. The CDR3 has 15 residues. The CDR3 loop reads CASSGMGSSNYGYTF. DNA of the CDR3: TGTGCCAGCAGTGGAATGGGGTCTTCTAACTATGGCTACACCTTC.

The V call is TRBV6-4, the J call TRBJ2-2; TRBD2 matches 8 bases. This CDR3 is 15 amino acids long. Looked up from germline, CDR1 is MRHNA and CDR2 is SNTAGT. Unmatched junction bases numbered 5, after V lost 4 bases and J lost 4 bases. The CDR3 region is CASSVVAGPTGELFF. CDR3 coding DNA: TGTGCCAGCAGTGTAGTAGCGGGACCCACCGGGGAGCTGTTTTTT.

This clone was observed a single time. The rearrangement uses TRBV19 and TRBJ2-2; 12 bases are a match to TRBD1. This CDR3 spans 20 amino acids. The V segment lost 3 bases and the J segment 5 bases; nucleotides outside the gene matches: 16. Germline assignment: CDR1 LNHDA and CDR2 SQIVND (reference sequence). For the CDR3, the DNA is TGTGCCAGTAGTATTATTCTGGTTCTGGGGACAGGGGGCGCGACCGGGGAGCTGTTTTTT. Its translation is CASSIILVLGTGGATGELFF.

The CDR3 region is CSVANRTYEQYF. The CDR3 DNA follows: TGCAGCGTTGCCAACAGGACCTACGAGCAGTACTTC. The rearrangement uses TRBV29-1 and TRBJ2-7; possibly TRBD1 for D (5 bases). V was clipped by 4 bases and J by 2 bases, with 9 bases between them. This CDR3 region has 12 residues. Germline V gene lookup returns CDR1 SQVTM and CDR2 ANQGSEA.